A single sample gave rise to the 11 T cell receptor beta chains below, sequenced in a study of CXCR3-negative and CXCR3-positive naive CD8 T cells. These receptors have no identified antigens. Study-wide points: TRB CDR3s of CXCR3-positive naive cells were more hydrophobic than those of CXCR3-negative naive cells.

The libraries of TRB cDNA were constructed through 5' RACE using UMI labels. TCRdb re-called the 5' RACE reads and shows each CDR3 protein once, DNA omitted. Its clone listing holds 130,000 to 150,000 distinct CDR3 sequences. Sequenced: naive CXCR3+ CD8+ T cells from blood. The sample's subset: CD45RO-CCR7+CD27+CD95- naive CD8+ T cells expressing CXCR3 (TNR3+). The receptors derive from a human donor in good health. Some clones in this sample may be carry-over from other donors' samples.

The chain employs TRBV7-9 and TRBJ2-1. The CDR3 contains 12 residues. Germline V lookup: CDR1 SEHNR, CDR2 FQNEAQ (reference sequence). CDR3 loop: CASSLSYNEQFF.

CDR3 sequence: CASSLASGLPQETQYF. V gene TRBV7-6 combines with J gene TRBJ2-5; there is no DNA to check the TCRdb D call of TRBD2. CDR1 and CDR2 (germline): SGHVS, FNYEAQ. The CDR3 totals 16 residues. The variable domain in full, completed from reference TRBV7-6 and TRBJ2-5, reads GAGVSQSPRYKVTKRGQDVALRCDPISGHVSLYWYRQALGQGPEFLTYFNYEAQQDKSGLPNDRFSAERPEGSISTLTIQRTEQRDSAMYRCASSLASGLPQETQYFGPGTRLLVL.

The chain joins TRBV20-1 to TRBJ2-1; TCRdb calls TRBD1, which cannot be checked without DNA. The CDR3 runs 17 residues. From germline, CDR1 is DFQATT and CDR2 SNEGSKA (reference sequence). The CDR3 is CSAGGQGAFFIYNEQFF.

V is TRBV27 and J is TRBJ2-1; TCRdb's D call of TRBD1 is untestable without DNA. CDR3 length equals 14 residues. Germline assignment: CDR1 MNHEY and CDR2 SMNVEV (reference sequence). CDR3 region: CASRSGLQGNEQFF.

The chain is built from TRBV5-1 and TRBJ2-7; lacking DNA, the TRBD1 call made by TCRdb goes unchecked. From germline, CDR1 is SGHRS and CDR2 YFSETQ. This CDR3 has 15 residues. CDR3 residues: CTSSLDRDIPYEQYF.

The chain's CDR3 is CASSLIGEITDTQYF. The chain couples TRBV7-6 to TRBJ2-3. The CDR3 spans 15 residues. Germline-derived CDR1 and CDR2 are SGHVS and FNYEAQ.

The chain links TRBV29-1 to TRBJ2-3; TCRdb's D call, TRBD2, is unchecked because there is no DNA. The CDR3 runs 15 residues. Germline-derived CDR1 and CDR2 are SQVTM and ANQGSEA. This chain's CDR3 is CSLGGLAGAVDTQYF.

The rearrangement uses TRBV6-6 and TRBJ2-7; the TRBD2 assignment by TCRdb is unverifiable without DNA. Germline V gene data show CDR1 as MNHNY and CDR2 as SVGAGI (reference sequence). The CDR3 extends over 15 amino acids. The CDR3 here is CASNLPGGQPTEQYF.

The chain uses TRBV5-4 and TRBJ2-1; no DNA is available, so the TRBD1 call from TCRdb remains unchecked. The CDR3 covers 15 residues. Germline assignment: CDR1 SGHNT and CDR2 YYREEE (reference sequence). The CDR3: CASSLVGVLNNEQFF.

The CDR3 spells CSVEAGTSSYNEQFF. V usage is TRBV29-1 and J usage is TRBJ2-1; without DNA, the TCRdb call of TRBD2 cannot be checked. The CDR3 sequence is 15 residues long. From germline, CDR1 is SQVTM and CDR2 ANQGSEA.

The chain has TRBV29-1 and TRBJ1-5; TCRdb gives TRBD1 as the D gene, but with no DNA this cannot be confirmed. There are 12 residues in the CDR3. The germline V gene encodes CDR1 SQVTM and CDR2 ANQGSEA. CDR3 residues: CSVGDREPPQHF.